This TCR beta chain is from a study of T cell changes during pregnancy in multiple sclerosis (dated by TCRdb to between 2018 and 2021). The study in broad terms: The study looked at changes in the T cell repertoire across pregnancy in women with multiple sclerosis.

The library was built by means of the immunoSEQ multiplex PCR assay. TCRdb re-hosts the immuneACCESS table, in-frame sequences only. Its copies lack some clones; in the studies checked, an unresolved V gene accounts for under half of them, and the cause for the rest is not known. For this sample the table gives tens of thousands of clones, of which 80% to 95% were detected only once. The ten largest make up 1% to 1.5% of the sample. As for this clone: It lacks a known antigen. Base qualities were left out, and no much larger clone turns up one base away.

V and J are trimmed by 5 bases and 5 bases, and the gene matches miss 8 bases of the junction. CDR1 is given as PRHDT and CDR2 as FYEKMQ, both from the germline V gene (reference sequence). The CDR3 goes from the cysteine to the phenylalanine over 14 residues. This entry keeps only the CDR3 DNA: 42 bases, framed from base 1. The source material was peripheral blood. Recombination linked TRBV13 to TRBJ2-7; 8 bases in the junction line up with TRBD1. This receptor was taken from a female donor with multiple sclerosis, enrolled in a pregnancy study. The nucleotide sequence is given as TGTGCCAGCAGCGCCAGGACAGGGATCAACGAGCAGTACTTC. This gives the protein CASSARTGINEQYF. Extended through the reference TRBV13 and TRBJ2-7 proteins, this CDR3 yields the full variable domain: AAGVIQSPRHLIKEKRETATLKCYPIPRHDTVYWYQQGPGQDPQFLISFYEKMQSDKGSIPDRFSAQQFSDYHSELNMSSLELGDSALYFCASSARTGINEQYFGPGTRLTVT.